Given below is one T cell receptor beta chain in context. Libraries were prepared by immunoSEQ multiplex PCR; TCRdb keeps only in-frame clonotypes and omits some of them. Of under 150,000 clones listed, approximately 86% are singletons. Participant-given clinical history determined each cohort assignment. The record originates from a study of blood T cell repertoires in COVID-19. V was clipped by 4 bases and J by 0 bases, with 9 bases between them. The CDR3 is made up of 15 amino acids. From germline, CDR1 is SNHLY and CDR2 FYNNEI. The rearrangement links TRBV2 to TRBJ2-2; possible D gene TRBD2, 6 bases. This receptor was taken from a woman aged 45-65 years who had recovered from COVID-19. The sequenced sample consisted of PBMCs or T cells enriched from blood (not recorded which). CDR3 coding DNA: TGTGCCAGCAGTGTGCGGGGATCGAACACCGGGGAGCTGTTTTTT. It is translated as CASSVRGSNTGELFF.